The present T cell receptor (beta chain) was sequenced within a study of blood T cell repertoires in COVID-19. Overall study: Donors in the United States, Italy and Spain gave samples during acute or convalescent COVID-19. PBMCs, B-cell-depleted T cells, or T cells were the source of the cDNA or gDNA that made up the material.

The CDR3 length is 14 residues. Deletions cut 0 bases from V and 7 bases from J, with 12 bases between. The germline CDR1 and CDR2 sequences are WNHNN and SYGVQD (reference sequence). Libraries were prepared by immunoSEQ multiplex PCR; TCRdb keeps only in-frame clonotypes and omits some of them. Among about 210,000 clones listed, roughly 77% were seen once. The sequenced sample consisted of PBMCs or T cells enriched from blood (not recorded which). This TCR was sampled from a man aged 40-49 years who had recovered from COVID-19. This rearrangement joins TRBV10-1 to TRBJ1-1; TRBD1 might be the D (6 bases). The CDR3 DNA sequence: TGCGCCAGCAGTGAGTCGAACAGGGCAGGTGAAGCTTTCTTT. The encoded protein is CASSESNRAGEAFF.